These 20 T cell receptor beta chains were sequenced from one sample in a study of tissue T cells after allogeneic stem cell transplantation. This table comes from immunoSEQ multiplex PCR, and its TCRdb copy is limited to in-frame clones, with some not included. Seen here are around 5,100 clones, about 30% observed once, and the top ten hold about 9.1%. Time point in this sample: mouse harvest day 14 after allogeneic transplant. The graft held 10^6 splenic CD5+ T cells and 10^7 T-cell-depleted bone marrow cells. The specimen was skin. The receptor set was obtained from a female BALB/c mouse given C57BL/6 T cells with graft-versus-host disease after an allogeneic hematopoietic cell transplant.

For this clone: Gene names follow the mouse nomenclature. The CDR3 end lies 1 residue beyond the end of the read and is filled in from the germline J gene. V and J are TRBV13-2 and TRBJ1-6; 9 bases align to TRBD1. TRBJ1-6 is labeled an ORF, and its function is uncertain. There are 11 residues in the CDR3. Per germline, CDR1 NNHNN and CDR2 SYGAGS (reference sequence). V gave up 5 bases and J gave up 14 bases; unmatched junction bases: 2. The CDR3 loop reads CASGRDRALYF. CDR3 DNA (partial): TGTGCCAGCGGCAGGGACAGGGCCCTCTAC.

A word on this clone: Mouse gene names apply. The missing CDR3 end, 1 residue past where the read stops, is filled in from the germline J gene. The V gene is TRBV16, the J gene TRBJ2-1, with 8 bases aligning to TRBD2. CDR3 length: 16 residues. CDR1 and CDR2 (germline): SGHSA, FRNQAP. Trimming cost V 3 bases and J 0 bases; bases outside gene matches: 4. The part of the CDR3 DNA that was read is TGTGCAAGCAGCTTCGGCTGGGGGGATAACTATGCTGAGCAGTTC. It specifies CASSFGWGDNYAEQF. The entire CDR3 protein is CASSFGWGDNYAEQFF.

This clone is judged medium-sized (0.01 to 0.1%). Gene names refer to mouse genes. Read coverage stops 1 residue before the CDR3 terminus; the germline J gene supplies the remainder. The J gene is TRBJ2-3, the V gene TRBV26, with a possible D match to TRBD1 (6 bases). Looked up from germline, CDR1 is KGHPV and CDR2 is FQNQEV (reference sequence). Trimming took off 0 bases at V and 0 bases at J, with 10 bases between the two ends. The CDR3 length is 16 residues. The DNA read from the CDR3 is TGTGCCAGCAGTCTGTCAAGGACAGTCAGTGCAGAAACGCTGTAT. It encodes CASSLSRTVSAETLY. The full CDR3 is CASSLSRTVSAETLYF.

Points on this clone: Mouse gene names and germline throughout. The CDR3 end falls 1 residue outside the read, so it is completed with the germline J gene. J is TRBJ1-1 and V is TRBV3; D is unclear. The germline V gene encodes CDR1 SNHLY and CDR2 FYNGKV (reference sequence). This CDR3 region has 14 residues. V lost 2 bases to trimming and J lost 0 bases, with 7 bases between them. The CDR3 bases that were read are TGTGCCAGCAGCTTACCATATTCAAACACAGAAGTCTTC. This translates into CASSLPYSNTEVF. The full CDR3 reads CASSLPYSNTEVFF.

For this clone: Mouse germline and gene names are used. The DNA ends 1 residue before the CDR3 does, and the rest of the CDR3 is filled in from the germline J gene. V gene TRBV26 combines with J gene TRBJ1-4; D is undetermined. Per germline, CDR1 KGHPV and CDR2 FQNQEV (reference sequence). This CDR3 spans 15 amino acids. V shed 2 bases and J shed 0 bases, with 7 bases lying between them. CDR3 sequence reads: CASSLPQISNERLFF. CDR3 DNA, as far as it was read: TGTGCCAGCAGTCTGCCACAGATTTCCAACGAAAGATTATTT.

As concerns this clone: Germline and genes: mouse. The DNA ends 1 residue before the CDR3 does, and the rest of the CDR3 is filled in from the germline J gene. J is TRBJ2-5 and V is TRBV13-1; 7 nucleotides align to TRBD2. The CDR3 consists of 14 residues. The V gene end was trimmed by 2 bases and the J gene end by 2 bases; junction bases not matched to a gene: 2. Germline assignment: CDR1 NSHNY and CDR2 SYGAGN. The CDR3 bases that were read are TGTGCCAGCAGTGACGGACTGGTCCAAGACACCCAGTAC. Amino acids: CASSDGLVQDTQY. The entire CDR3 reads CASSDGLVQDTQYF.

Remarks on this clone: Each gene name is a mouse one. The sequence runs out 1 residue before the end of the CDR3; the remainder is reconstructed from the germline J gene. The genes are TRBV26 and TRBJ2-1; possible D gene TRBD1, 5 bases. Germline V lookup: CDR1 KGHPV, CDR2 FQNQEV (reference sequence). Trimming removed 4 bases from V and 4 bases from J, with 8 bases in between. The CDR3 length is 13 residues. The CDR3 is CASSPGQYAEQFF. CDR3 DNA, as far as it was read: TGTGCCAGCAGTCCAGGACAATATGCTGAGCAGTTC.

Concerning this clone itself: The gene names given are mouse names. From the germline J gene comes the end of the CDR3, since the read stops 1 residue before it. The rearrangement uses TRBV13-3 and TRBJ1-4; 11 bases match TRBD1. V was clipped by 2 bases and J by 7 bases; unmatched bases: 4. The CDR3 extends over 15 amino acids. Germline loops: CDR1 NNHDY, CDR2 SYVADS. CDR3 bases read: TGTGCCAGCAGTGAGGACAGGGGGCCGAGCGAAAGATTATTT. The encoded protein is CASSEDRGPSERLF. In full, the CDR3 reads CASSEDRGPSERLFF.

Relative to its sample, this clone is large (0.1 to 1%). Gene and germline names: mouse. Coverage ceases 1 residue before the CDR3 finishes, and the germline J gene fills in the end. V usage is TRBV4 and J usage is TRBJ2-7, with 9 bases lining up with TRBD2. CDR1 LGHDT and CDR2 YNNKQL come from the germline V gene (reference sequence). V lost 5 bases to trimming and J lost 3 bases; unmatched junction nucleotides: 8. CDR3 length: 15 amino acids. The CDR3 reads CASSRRLGANYEQYF. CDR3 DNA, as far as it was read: TGTGCCAGCAGCCGCAGACTGGGGGCTAACTATGAACAGTAC.

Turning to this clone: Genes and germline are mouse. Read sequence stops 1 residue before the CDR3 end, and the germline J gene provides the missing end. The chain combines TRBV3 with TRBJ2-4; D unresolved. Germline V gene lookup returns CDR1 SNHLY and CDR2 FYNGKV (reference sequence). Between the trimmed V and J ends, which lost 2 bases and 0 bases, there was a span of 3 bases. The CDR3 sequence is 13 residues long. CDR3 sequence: CASSLRSQNTLYF. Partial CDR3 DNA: TGTGCCAGCAGCTTAAGGAGTCAAAACACCTTGTAC.

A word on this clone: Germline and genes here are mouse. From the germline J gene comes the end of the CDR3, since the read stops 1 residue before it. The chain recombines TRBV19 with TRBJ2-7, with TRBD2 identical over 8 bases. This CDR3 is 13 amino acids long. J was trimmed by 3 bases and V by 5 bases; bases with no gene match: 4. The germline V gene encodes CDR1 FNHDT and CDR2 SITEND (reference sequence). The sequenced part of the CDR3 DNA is TGTGCCAGCAGCATGGGGGGGGTCTATGAACAGTAC. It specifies CASSMGGVYEQY. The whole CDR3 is CASSMGGVYEQYF.

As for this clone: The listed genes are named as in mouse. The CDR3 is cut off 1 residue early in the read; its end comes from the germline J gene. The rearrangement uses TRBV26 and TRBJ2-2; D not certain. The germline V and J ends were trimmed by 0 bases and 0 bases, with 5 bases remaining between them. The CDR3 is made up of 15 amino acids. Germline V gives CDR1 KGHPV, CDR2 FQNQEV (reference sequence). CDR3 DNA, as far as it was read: TGTGCCAGCAGTCTGTCACTTTCAAACACCGGGCAGCTCTAC. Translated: CASSLSLSNTGQLY. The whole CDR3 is CASSLSLSNTGQLYF.

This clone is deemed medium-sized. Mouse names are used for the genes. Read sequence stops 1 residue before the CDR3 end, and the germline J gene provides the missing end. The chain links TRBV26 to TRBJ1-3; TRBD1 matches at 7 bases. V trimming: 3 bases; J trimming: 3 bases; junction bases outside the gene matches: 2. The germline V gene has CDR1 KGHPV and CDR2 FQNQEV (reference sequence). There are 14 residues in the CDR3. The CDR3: CASSLTGVGNTLYF. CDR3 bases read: TGTGCCAGCAGTCTCACAGGGGTTGGAAATACGCTCTAT.

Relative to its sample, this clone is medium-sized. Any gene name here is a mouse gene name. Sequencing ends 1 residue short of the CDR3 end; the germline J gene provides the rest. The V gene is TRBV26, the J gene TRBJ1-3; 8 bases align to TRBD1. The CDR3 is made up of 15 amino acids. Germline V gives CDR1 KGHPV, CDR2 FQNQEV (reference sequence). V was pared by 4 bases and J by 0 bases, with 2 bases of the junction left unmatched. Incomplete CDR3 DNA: TGTGCCAGCAGTCGACAGGGGAATTCTGGAAATACGCTCTAT. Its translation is CASSRQGNSGNTLY. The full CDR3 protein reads CASSRQGNSGNTLYF.

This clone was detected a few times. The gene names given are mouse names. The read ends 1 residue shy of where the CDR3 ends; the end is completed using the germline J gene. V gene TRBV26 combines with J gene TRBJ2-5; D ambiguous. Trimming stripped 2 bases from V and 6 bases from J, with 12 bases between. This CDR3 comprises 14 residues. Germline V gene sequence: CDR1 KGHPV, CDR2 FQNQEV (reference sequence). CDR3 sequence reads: CASSLIGSRDTQYF. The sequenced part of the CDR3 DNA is TGTGCCAGCAGTCTGATTGGGAGTAGGGACACCCAGTAC.

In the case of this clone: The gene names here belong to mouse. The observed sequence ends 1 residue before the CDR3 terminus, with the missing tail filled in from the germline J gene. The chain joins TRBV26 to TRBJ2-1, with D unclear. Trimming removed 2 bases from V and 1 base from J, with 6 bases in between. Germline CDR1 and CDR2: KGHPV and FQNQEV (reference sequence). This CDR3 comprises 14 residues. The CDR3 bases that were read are TGTGCCAGCAGTCTGATTGGCAACTATGCTGAGCAGTTC. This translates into CASSLIGNYAEQF. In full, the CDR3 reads CASSLIGNYAEQFF.

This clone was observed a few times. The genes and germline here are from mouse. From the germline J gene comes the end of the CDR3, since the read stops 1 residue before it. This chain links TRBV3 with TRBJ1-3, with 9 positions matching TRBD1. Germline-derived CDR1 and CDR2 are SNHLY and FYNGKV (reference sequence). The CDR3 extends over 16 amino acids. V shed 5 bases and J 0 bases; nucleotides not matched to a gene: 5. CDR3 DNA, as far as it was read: TGTGCCAGCAGCACCGGGACAGGGAATTCTGGAAATACGCTCTAT. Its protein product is CASSTGTGNSGNTLY. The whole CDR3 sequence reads CASSTGTGNSGNTLYF.

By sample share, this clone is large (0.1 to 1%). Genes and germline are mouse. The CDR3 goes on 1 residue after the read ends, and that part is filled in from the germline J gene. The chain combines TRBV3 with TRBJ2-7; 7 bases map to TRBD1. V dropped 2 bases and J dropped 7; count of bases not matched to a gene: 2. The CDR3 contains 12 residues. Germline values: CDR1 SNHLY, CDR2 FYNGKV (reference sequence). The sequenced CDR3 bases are TGTGCCAGCAGCTTACAGGGACAGGAACAGTAC. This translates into CASSLQGQEQY. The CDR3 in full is CASSLQGQEQYF.

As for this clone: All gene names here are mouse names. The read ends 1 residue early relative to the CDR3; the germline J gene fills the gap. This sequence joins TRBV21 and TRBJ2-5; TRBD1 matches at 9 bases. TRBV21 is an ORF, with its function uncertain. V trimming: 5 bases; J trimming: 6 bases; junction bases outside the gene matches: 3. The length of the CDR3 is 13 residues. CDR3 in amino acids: CASSVTGGDTQYF. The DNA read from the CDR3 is TGTGCTAGCAGTGTGACAGGGGGGGACACCCAGTAC.

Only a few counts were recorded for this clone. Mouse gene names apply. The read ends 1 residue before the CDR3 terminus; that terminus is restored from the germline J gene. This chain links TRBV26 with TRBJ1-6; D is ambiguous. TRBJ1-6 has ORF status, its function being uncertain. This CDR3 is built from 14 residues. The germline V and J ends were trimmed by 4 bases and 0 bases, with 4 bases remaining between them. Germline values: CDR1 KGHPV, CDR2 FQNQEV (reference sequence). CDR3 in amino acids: CASSPSSYNSPLYF. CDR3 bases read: TGTGCCAGCAGTCCGTCTTCCTATAATTCGCCCCTCTAC.